The 5 T cell receptor beta chains below come from one sample, sequenced in a study of T cell repertoires in cytomegalovirus infection. These receptors have no known antigen. A single record per CDR3 protein comes from TCRdb applying MiXCR to the reads. The table lists some 800,000 distinct CDR3 sequences, roughly 33% of them singletons. This material consisted of cultured CD8+ T cells from PBMCs, taken from culture after CMV antigen stimulation. These receptors originate from a human donor in good health (CMV status not recorded). Some clones in this sample may be carry-over from other donors' samples.

Only a few counts were recorded for this clonotype. The J gene is TRBJ1-1, the V gene TRBV6-2 or TRBV6-3, with TRBD1 matching 9 bases. With 6 bases clipped from V and 3 bases from J, the junction kept 5 bases outside the gene matches. The CDR3 totals 14 residues. Germline CDR1 MNHEY, CDR2 SVGEGT. This chain's CDR3 is CASRPGQGDTEAFF. DNA of the CDR3: TGTGCCAGCAGGCCGGGACAGGGCGACACTGAAGCTTTCTTT.

This clonotype occurred a few times. The CDR3, as DNA: TGTGCCAGCAGCTTACCGGGGAGTTTTGGCTACACCTTC. This gives the protein CASSLPGSFGYTF. This chain connects TRBV7-9 to TRBJ1-2; D gene ambiguous. The CDR3 sequence is 13 residues long. Trimming stripped 2 bases from V and 7 bases from J, with 11 bases between. Looked up from germline, CDR1 is SEHNR and CDR2 is FQNEAQ (reference sequence).

This clonotype was observed a handful of times. The V and J genes are TRBV7-9 and TRBJ2-2; 10 nucleotides align to TRBD2. The CDR3 has 16 residues. The V gene end was trimmed by 5 bases and the J gene end by 7 bases; junction bases not matched to a gene: 10. Germline V lookup: CDR1 SEHNR, CDR2 FQNEAQ (reference sequence). CDR3 loop: CASSPPLAGAVGELFF. In nucleotides, the CDR3 is TGTGCCAGCAGCCCCCCCCTAGCGGGGGCGGTCGGGGAGCTGTTTTTT.

CDR3 DNA: TGCAGTGCTAGAGATCCTAGCGGGGGCTCCACAGATACGCAGTATTTT. Its translation: CSARDPSGGSTDTQYF. The chain carries TRBV20-1 and TRBJ2-3; 10 bases are shared with TRBD2. The CDR3 sequence is 16 residues long. Germline V gene data show CDR1 as DFQATT and CDR2 as SNEGSKA (reference sequence). Trimming removed 0 bases from V and 2 bases from J; junction bases left unmatched: 5.

This clonotype has just a few counts. The chain joins TRBV7-9 to TRBJ2-7; 11 positions match TRBD1. This CDR3 has 15 residues. V lost 3 bases, J lost 4 bases, and 5 bases stayed unmatched. The germline CDR1 and CDR2 sequences are SEHNR and FQNEAQ (reference sequence). CDR3 loop: CASSFWGTGGYEQYF. For the CDR3, the DNA is TGTGCCAGCAGCTTCTGGGGGACAGGGGGTTACGAGCAGTACTTC.